A selection of T cell receptor beta chains follows, all from one sample in a study of beta chain features in type 1 diabetes. Profiled with immunoSEQ multiplex PCR; TCRdb holds only in-frame clones, not every one. The sample shows approximately 260,000 clones, around 22% of them seen only once. The source material was naive CD4+ T cells from blood. The receptor source for this set is a woman aged 25 to 39 with type 1 diabetes. CDR3s leave out the opening cysteine and the closing phenylalanine or tryptophan. Expanded clones get a size class; other rows say once, few or many, or leave the size out.

size,V,length,CDR3
.,TRBV21-1,14,ASTPPDREEQETQY
.,TRBV29-1,15,SVWTGAPRDFSYGYT
.,TRBV28,10,ASGKAGYEQY
.,TRBV18,14,ASSPGLAGSYNEQF
few,TRBV30,11,ALRAATNEKLF
.,TRBV4-1,11,ASSHPSYNEQF
.,TRBV4-1,14,ASSQDPPSVGDTQY
.,TRBV2,13,ASSGLAANTGELF
.,TRBV28,11,ASSSSGYNEQF
.,TRBV5-1,11,ASSLEPREGYT
few,TRBV5-1,12,ASSLGGQVHEQF
.,TRBV2,15,ASEDPGIAGGPETQY
.,TRBV5-1,12,ASSLPSGTDEQF
.,TRBV11-2,11,ASSFRASGEQF
.,TRBV29-1,11,SVDLTGGYEQY
few,TRBV19,12,ASSRAQFTGELF
.,TRBV29-1,11,SVENREGNEQF
once,TRBV20-1,9,NPSGNNEQF
.,TRBV30,11,AWRDTGDPGYT
few,TRBV4-1,16,ASSQEGSSGDGEETQY
.,TRBV5-4,14,ASSLGLAKSSYEQY
.,TRBV28,11,ASRKTGIETQY
few,TRBV7-9,13,ASSPTGQGDQPQH
.,TRBV4-1,15,ASSRGQGKTGANVLT
.,TRBV4-1,13,ASSFWAGDNQPQH
few,TRBV5-1,10,ASSYRDNEQF
few,TRBV19,14,ATNRDSNFLGYGYT
.,TRBV7-2,10,ASSPWEGRKY
.,TRBV25-1,13,ASSPDFPNTGELF
.,TRBV15,14,ATSREPEFPYNEQF
.,TRBV5-1,12,ASNAGGSADTQY
.,TRBV19,13,ASSIGDYSSETQY
.,TRBV5-1,11,ASSPHQGHEQF
.,TRBV4-2,12,ASSQRRDVDEQF
.,TRBV7-8,12,ASSLSSGANVLT
.,TRBV7-2,11,ASSLSSVHEQY
.,TRBV7-3,13,ASSLNLGGRETQY
.,TRBV14,12,ASSQGWGQGGYT
.,TRBV21-1,12,ASSKPAGGYEQY
few,TRBV5-1,13,ASSLGQGTYNEQF
.,TRBV5-1,13,ASSLVRSSYNEQF